Presented here are 30 T cell receptor beta chains from one specimen sequenced in a study of control samples from healthy donors and cancer patients. Sequencing was performed with immunoSEQ multiplex PCR; in TCRdb, only in-frame clones are kept and a portion is missing. Of over 50,000 clones listed, approximately 94% are singletons. Specimen: blood. Receptors originate from a young woman in good health.

V is TRBV7-2 and J is TRBJ1-4; D not resolved. V was cut by 2 bases and J by 8 bases, with 15 bases left in between. The CDR3 sequence is 15 residues long. Germline V lookup: CDR1 SGHTA, CDR2 FQGNSA. CDR3 DNA sequence: TGTGCCAGCAGCTTAAATGCGGGCGGTAGAGAAAAACTGTTTTTT. Residues: CASSLNAGGREKLFF.

The V gene is TRBV7-9, the J gene TRBJ1-5; D call uncertain. Germline lookup yields CDR1 SEHNR and CDR2 FQNEAQ (reference sequence). The CDR3 sequence is 15 residues long. V was shortened by 2 bases and J by 0 bases, with 8 bases between the two germline ends. In nucleotides, the CDR3 is TGTGCCAGCAGCTTATCGGGGAATAGCAATCAGCCCCAGCATTTT. It yields the protein CASSLSGNSNQPQHF.

This rearrangement joins TRBV28 to TRBJ2-4; 8 nucleotides align to TRBD1. V gave up 3 bases and J gave up 5 bases; unmatched junction bases: 9. Germline V gives CDR1 MDHEN, CDR2 SYDVKM. This CDR3 comprises 16 residues. CDR3 protein: CASSFGTGTGENIQYF. CDR3 nucleotides: TGTGCCAGCAGTTTCGGTACCGGGACAGGAGAAAACATTCAGTACTTC.

This clone was counted a single time. The chain couples TRBV7-6 to TRBJ2-7; D perhaps matches TRBD1 (6 bases). Trimming took off 1 base at V and 4 bases at J, with 8 bases between the two ends. The CDR3 is 13 amino acids. The germline V gene encodes CDR1 SGHVS and CDR2 FNYEAQ. This CDR3 reads CASSLGTAYEQYF. The DNA of the CDR3 is TGTGCCAGCAGCTTAGGGACAGCTTACGAGCAGTACTTC.

The chain combines TRBV7-9 with TRBJ1-5, with D unresolved. The germline CDR1 and CDR2 sequences are SEHNR and FQNEAQ (reference sequence). Trimming took off 7 bases at V and 9 bases at J, with 7 bases between the two ends. The CDR3 extends over 10 amino acids. The CDR3: CASITGPQHF. The CDR3 DNA reads as TGTGCCAGCATAACGGGGCCCCAGCATTTT.

The chain couples TRBV7-2 to TRBJ2-1, with D possibly being TRBD2 (5 bases). The CDR3 covers 13 residues. The V end lost 4 bases, the J end lost 7 bases, and 11 bases lay between the germline ends. Germline CDR1 reads SGHTA; CDR2 reads FQGNSA. The CDR3 DNA is TGTGCCAGCAGCTGGAGGAAGGGAAATGAGCAGTTCTTC. Translated: CASSWRKGNEQFF.

This chain joins TRBV21-1 and TRBJ2-7. TRBV21-1 is designated a pseudogene. The length of the CDR3 is 10 residues. The CDR3 is CASSKDLMNF. CDR3 DNA sequence: TGTGCCAGCAGCAAAGATCTGATGAACTTC.

V is TRBV28 and J is TRBJ1-1; D uncertain. V shed 6 bases and J shed 5 bases, with 28 bases lying between them. Germline V gene sequence: CDR1 MDHEN, CDR2 SYDVKM. CDR3 length equals 18 residues. This CDR3 is CASSALRPGLGRKTEAFF. DNA for the CDR3: TGTGCCAGCAGCGCCCTACGACCGGGTTTGGGAAGGAAGACTGAAGCTTTCTTT.

The chain is built from TRBV19 and TRBJ2-7; D could derive from TRBD1 or TRBD2 (5 bases each). V lost 1 base and J 3 bases, leaving 16 bases between the germline ends. This CDR3 contains 16 residues. In germline, CDR1 is LNHDA, CDR2 SQIVND (reference sequence). CDR3 nucleotides: TGTGCCAGTAGTATAGGACAGAGCGGAACCTTCTACGAGCAGTACTTC. The encoded protein is CASSIGQSGTFYEQYF. The full variable domain, its missing parts supplied by reference TRBV19 and TRBJ2-7, is DGGITQSPKYLFRKEGQNVTLSCEQNLNHDAMYWYRQDPGQGLRLIYYSQIVNDFQKGDIAEGYSVSREKKESFPLTVTSAQKNPTAFYLCASSIGQSGTFYEQYFGPGTRLTVT.

V is TRBV6-4 and J is TRBJ2-3; D tentatively fits TRBD1 or TRBD2 (5 bases each). This CDR3 region has 14 residues. Trimming stripped 3 bases from V and 2 bases from J, with 9 bases between. The germline gives CDR1 MRHNA, CDR2 SNTAGT. The CDR3 here is CASSEEGSTDTQYF. The CDR3 DNA sequence: TGTGCCAGCAGTGAAGAGGGGTCCACAGATACGCAGTATTTT.

To note about this clone: A read error may produce the germline difference seen at one junction end. The chain carries TRBV7-9 and TRBJ1-1; no firm D call. This CDR3 has 12 residues. CDR1 SEHNR and CDR2 FQNEAQ come from the germline V gene (reference sequence). This chain's CDR3 is CASSLEETGAFF. DNA for the CDR3: TGTGCCAGCAGCTTAGAGGAGACTGGAGCTTTCTTT. Based on the CDR3 plus reference TRBV7-9 and TRBJ1-1, the full variable domain is DTGVSQNPRHKITKRGQNVTFRCDPISEHNRLYWYRQTLGQGPEFLTYFQNEAQLEKSRLLSDRFSAERPKGSFSTLEIQRTEQGDSAMYLCASSLEETGAFFGQGTRLTVV.

The rearrangement joins TRBV6-2 or TRBV6-3 to TRBJ2-1; D might be TRBD2 (5 bases). Germline V lookup: CDR1 MNHEY, CDR2 SVGEGT. CDR3 length equals 13 residues. Trimming shortened V by 6 bases and J by 10 bases, and 16 bases separated the two germline ends. This CDR3 reads CASSDRAWEEQFF. CDR3 sequence (DNA): TGTGCCAGCAGCGATCGGGCCTGGGAGGAGCAGTTCTTC.

The chain is built from TRBV27 and TRBJ1-5; a possible D gene is TRBD1 (5 bases). There are 18 residues in the CDR3. The V gene's germline CDR1 is MNHEY and CDR2 SMNVEV (reference sequence). V was trimmed by 6 bases and J by 0 bases, leaving 21 bases between them. The CDR3, as DNA: TGTGCCAGCAGCGACTTCGGTGTAGGACAAGCTAGCAATCAGCCCCAGCATTTT. Translation gives CASSDFGVGQASNQPQHF.

The chain carries TRBV7-2 and TRBJ2-5; D is uncertain. Germline lookup yields CDR1 SGHTA and CDR2 FQGNSA. The ends were cut back, 2 bases at V and 2 bases at J, with 9 bases in the middle. This CDR3 is built from 14 residues. This CDR3 reads CASSLIAIQETQYF. The CDR3 nucleotides read TGTGCCAGCAGCTTAATAGCAATTCAAGAGACCCAGTACTTC.

This chain connects TRBV6-5 to TRBJ1-1; no clear D. CDR3 size: 14 residues. Germline V CDR1 and CDR2: MNHEY, SVGAGI. The germline V and J ends were trimmed by 1 base and 1 base, with 7 bases remaining between them. CDR3 coding DNA: TGTGCCAGCAGTTACTTGACCTCGAACACTGAAGCTTTCTTT. This gives the protein CASSYLTSNTEAFF.

The rearrangement joins TRBV5-6 to TRBJ1-2, with 11 nucleotides matching TRBD1. Trimming took 9 bases from V and 4 from J; bases not matched to a gene: 17. The CDR3 covers 17 residues. Germline loops: CDR1 SGHDT, CDR2 YYEEEE. CDR3 coding DNA: TGTGCCAACTTACCTAACGGGACAGGGGGGTCTGGCTATGGCTACACCTTC. Translating gives CANLPNGTGGSGYGYTF. The variable domain in full, with the rest retrieved from reference TRBV5-6 and TRBJ1-2, is DAGVTQSPTHLIKTRGQQVTLRCSPKSGHDTVSWYQQALGQGPQFIFQYYEEEERQRGNFPDRFSGHQFPNYSSELNVNALLLGDSALYLCANLPNGTGGSGYGYTFGSGTRLTVV.

The chain joins TRBV28 to TRBJ1-6; D ambiguous. V gave up 7 bases and J gave up 6 bases, with 25 bases separating them. The CDR3 has 18 residues. The V gene's germline CDR1 is MDHEN and CDR2 SYDVKM. The chain's CDR3 is CASTRPRVAVNTNSPLHF. DNA of the CDR3: TGTGCCAGCACCCGCCCCCGAGTTGCAGTTAATACTAATTCACCCCTCCACTTT. The variable domain in full, completed from reference TRBV28 and TRBJ1-6, reads DVKVTQSSRYLVKRTGEKVFLECVQDMDHENMFWYRQDPGLGLRLIYFSYDVKMKEKGDIPEGYSVSREKKERFSLILESASTNQTSMYLCASTRPRVAVNTNSPLHFGNGTRLTVT.

The V call is TRBV11-2, the J call TRBJ2-3; D is tentatively TRBD1 or TRBD2 (6 bases each). CDR1 and CDR2 from the germline V gene are SGHAT and FQNNGV. V was clipped by 1 base and J by 2 bases, with 19 bases between them. The CDR3 contains 18 residues. The CDR3 spells CASSLVLGGPKTTDTQYF. The CDR3 DNA sequence: TGTGCCAGCAGCTTAGTTCTTGGGGGGCCCAAAACCACAGATACGCAGTATTTT. Supplemented by reference TRBV11-2 and TRBJ2-3, the full variable domain reads EAGVAQSPRYKIIEKRQSVAFWCNPISGHATLYWYQQILGQGPKLLIQFQNNGVVDDSQLPKDRFSAERLKGVDSTLKIQPAKLEDSAVYLCASSLVLGGPKTTDTQYFGPGTRLTVL.

The CDR3 region is CASSAGGAGELFF. For the CDR3, the DNA is TGTGCCAGCAGTGCAGGGGGCGCCGGGGAGCTGTTTTTT. This chain joins TRBV6-4 and TRBJ2-2, with TRBD1 identical over 8 bases. Germline V lookup: CDR1 MRHNA, CDR2 SNTAGT. The length of the CDR3 is 13 residues. Trimming cost V 4 bases and J 6 bases; bases outside gene matches: 1.

The rearrangement links TRBV19 to TRBJ1-2, with no clear D. From germline, CDR1 is LNHDA and CDR2 SQIVND (reference sequence). CDR3 length equals 15 residues. V lost 5 bases and J 0 bases, leaving 13 bases between the germline ends. CDR3 sequence (DNA): TGTGCCAGTAGTTTACTCCCGACTTCTAACTATGGCTACACCTTC. Amino acid sequence: CASSLLPTSNYGYTF.

CDR3 in DNA: TGTGCCAGCAGCAAAACGACAGGCGGGGATTTGAATGAGCAGTTCTTC. Translated, it gives CASSKTTGGDLNEQFF. This chain uses TRBV21-1 with TRBJ2-1. TRBV21-1 is a pseudogene segment. The CDR3 runs to 16 residues.

The V gene is TRBV6-4, the J gene TRBJ1-5; D is undetermined. The CDR3 contains 15 residues. CDR1 and CDR2 (germline): MRHNA, SNTAGT. V was cut by 2 bases and J by 2 bases, with 10 bases left in between. The CDR3: CASSDTLGGNQPQHF. The CDR3 DNA sequence: TGTGCCAGCAGTGACACGCTCGGTGGCAATCAGCCCCAGCATTTT.

The chain is built from TRBV4-1 and TRBJ1-6; 10 bases are shared with TRBD1. Germline CDR1 MGHRA, CDR2 YSYEKL. With 5 bases clipped from V and 11 bases from J, the junction kept 9 bases outside the gene matches. The CDR3 contains 15 residues. In nucleotides, the CDR3 is TGCGCCAGCAGCTCCCCGGGACAGGGGTTGACACCCCTCCACTTT. Translation: CASSSPGQGLTPLHF.

The genes are TRBV5-1 and TRBJ1-2; the D is unclear. This CDR3 spans 12 amino acids. The V end was cut by 3 bases, the J end by 6 bases, with 9 bases between. Per the germline V gene, CDR1 is SGHRS and CDR2 is YFSETQ. The CDR3 region is CASSSHGDGYTF. CDR3 coding DNA: TGCGCCAGCAGCTCCCACGGGGATGGCTACACCTTC. Variable domain in full (rest from reference TRBV5-1 and TRBJ1-2): KAGVTQTPRYLIKTRGQQVTLSCSPISGHRSVSWYQQTPGQGLQFLFEYFSETQRNKGNFPGRFSGRQFSNSRSEMNVSTLELGDSALYLCASSSHGDGYTFGSGTRLTVV.

This chain connects TRBV6-4 to TRBJ1-1; D unclear. Germline lookup yields CDR1 MRHNA and CDR2 SNTAGT. Trimming stripped 3 bases from V and 2 bases from J, with 10 bases between. The CDR3 is 14 amino acids. The chain's CDR3 is CASSDGDGNTEAFF. The CDR3 nucleotides read TGTGCCAGCAGTGATGGGGATGGTAACACTGAAGCTTTCTTT.

This chain uses TRBV6-5 with TRBJ1-6; 7 bases are a match to TRBD1. The ends lost 6 bases at V and 9 bases at J; junction bases unmatched: 5. The germline CDR1 and CDR2 sequences are MNHEY and SVGAGI. The CDR3 runs to 13 residues. CDR3 DNA: TGTGCCAGCAGCAGGGAGGGGGCTTCACCCCTCCACTTT. Its translation: CASSREGASPLHF.

This rearrangement joins TRBV7-9 to TRBJ1-1, with 9 bases aligning to TRBD1. The CDR3 runs to 13 residues. V lost 5 bases to trimming and J lost 5 bases; unmatched junction nucleotides: 3. Germline CDR1 SEHNR, CDR2 FQNEAQ (reference sequence). CDR3 bases: TGTGCCAGCAGCGACGGACAGGGGACTGAAGCTTTCTTT. It codes for CASSDGQGTEAFF.

This rearrangement joins TRBV6-1 to TRBJ2-5; TRBD2 agrees at 9 bases. The CDR3 length is 15 residues. Trimming removed 2 bases from V and 6 bases from J; junction bases left unmatched: 7. CDR1 MNHNS and CDR2 SASEGT come from the germline V gene. As DNA, the CDR3 is TGTGCCAGCAGTGAACGGGCGGGGGGGGAAAAGACCCAGTACTTC. Amino acids: CASSERAGGEKTQYF.

This sequence joins TRBV11-2 and TRBJ1-2; D not certain. Trimming removed 6 bases from V and 8 bases from J, with 16 bases in between. This CDR3 has 13 amino acids. Germline assignment: CDR1 SGHAT and CDR2 FQNNGV. CDR3 sequence: CASRQPLSGGYTF. The DNA for the CDR3 is TGTGCCAGCAGACAGCCCCTATCGGGAGGCTACACCTTC.

This clone turned up a few times. The rearrangement joins TRBV30 to TRBJ2-1, with 7 bases that match TRBD2. Unmatched junction bases numbered 13, after V lost 4 bases and J lost 4 bases. Germline CDR1 reads GTSNPN; CDR2 reads SVGIG (reference sequence). This CDR3 contains 16 residues. The CDR3 sequence is CAWTSQERGDYNEQFF. In nucleotides, the CDR3 is TGTGCCTGGACCTCCCAGGAGCGGGGTGATTACAATGAGCAGTTCTTC.